Given below is one T cell receptor beta chain in context. The entry originates in a study of control samples from healthy donors and cancer patients. Losses at the gene ends were 3 bases for V and 1 base for J; bases not matched to a gene: 10. There are 19 residues in the CDR3. Germline lookup yields CDR1 SGHTA and CDR2 FQGNSA. Sequenced by immunoSEQ multiplex PCR; TCRdb stores in-frame clones only, minus some. The sample yields over 100,000 clones, roughly 92% seen once. The V call is TRBV7-2, the J call TRBJ1-3; 12 nucleotides line up with TRBD1. The receptor's source is a man aged 18 to 30 in good health. Sequencing used blood. The CDR3 spells CASSLRDRGLSRSGNTIYF. The CDR3 DNA is TGTGCCAGCAGCTTGAGGGACAGGGGGCTTTCTCGGTCTGGAAACACCATATATTTT.